Listed below are T cell receptor beta chains from one sample, sequenced in a study of blood T cell repertoires in COVID-19. Profiled with immunoSEQ multiplex PCR; TCRdb holds only in-frame clones, not every one. The sample lists around 86,000 clones; around 86% were seen once. The source material was peripheral blood. These receptors were collected from a woman of 80 years or more with acute or convalescent COVID-19. Both conserved end residues are part of each CDR3. A D gene is named only where the DNA matches it firmly. Not every row has a clone size; where given, it reads once, few, many or a size class.

J: TRBJ2-1
size: NA
D: NA
V: TRBV25-1
CDR3: CASSEPSGGYNEQFF
DNA: TGTGCCAGCAGTGAACCGAGCGGAGGTTACAATGAGCAGTTCTTC

J: TRBJ1-4
size: NA
D: NA
V: TRBV21-1
CDR3: CARTGLGTRILDATNEKLFF
DNA: TGTGCCAGAACGGGCCTAGGGACAAGGATTCTAGATGCAACTAATGAAAAACTGTTTTTT

J: TRBJ1-3
size: NA
D: NA
V: TRBV30
CDR3: CAWRQTGSGNTIYF
DNA: TGTGCCTGGAGACAGACAGGTTCTGGAAACACCATATATTTT

J: TRBJ2-1
size: NA
D: TRBD2
V: TRBV5-1
CDR3: CASSIRGFGEGEQFF
DNA: TGCGCCAGCAGCATAAGAGGGTTTGGGGAGGGTGAGCAGTTCTTC

J: TRBJ2-1
size: NA
D: NA
V: TRBV2
CDR3: CASSGQQATIEQFF
DNA: TGTGCCAGCAGTGGACAGCAGGCTACGATTGAGCAGTTCTTC

J: TRBJ2-7
size: NA
D: NA
V: TRBV13
CDR3: CASSLEDSYEQYF
DNA: TGTGCCAGCAGCTTGGAGGACTCCTACGAGCAGTACTTC

J: TRBJ2-5
size: NA
D: NA
V: TRBV6-1
CDR3: CASSEGWFGELQETQYF
DNA: TGTGCCAGCAGTGAAGGTTGGTTCGGGGAACTCCAAGAGACCCAGTACTTC

J: TRBJ2-3
size: NA
D: TRBD1
V: TRBV28
CDR3: CASTAGGEDTQYF
DNA: TGTGCCAGCACCGCAGGGGGCGAGGATACGCAGTATTTT

J: TRBJ1-2
size: NA
D: NA
V: TRBV19
CDR3: CASSIQTGRLYGYTF
DNA: TGTGCCAGTAGTATTCAAACAGGCCGACTCTATGGCTACACCTTC

J: TRBJ1-2
size: NA
D: NA
V: TRBV13
CDR3: CASSFPAMVNYGYTF
DNA: TGTGCCAGCAGCTTCCCAGCGATGGTTAACTATGGCTACACCTTC

J: TRBJ2-7
size: NA
D: TRBD1
V: TRBV12-3/TRBV12-4
CDR3: CASSRGGAYEQYF
DNA: TGTGCCAGCAGCCGAGGGGGCGCCTACGAGCAGTACTTC

J: TRBJ2-3
size: NA
D: NA
V: TRBV30
CDR3: CAWSGGVTDTQYF
DNA: TGTGCCTGGAGTGGGGGAGTCACAGATACGCAGTATTTT

J: TRBJ2-1
size: NA
D: TRBD2
V: TRBV7-6
CDR3: CASSLGMAGGLNEQFF
DNA: TGTGCCAGCAGCTTGGGGATGGCGGGAGGGCTTAATGAGCAGTTCTTC

J: TRBJ2-4
size: NA
D: NA
V: TRBV6-1
CDR3: CASSELLAKNIQYF
DNA: TGTGCCAGCAGTGAACTATTAGCCAAAAACATTCAGTACTTC

J: TRBJ1-2
size: NA
D: TRBD1
V: TRBV2
CDR3: CAREGGGRGYTF
DNA: TGTGCCAGAGAAGGGGGCGGTCGTGGCTACACCTTC

J: TRBJ1-3
size: NA
D: NA
V: TRBV19
CDR3: CASSIDRSDGNTIYF
DNA: TGTGCCAGTAGTATAGATCGAAGCGATGGAAACACCATATATTTT

J: TRBJ1-2
size: NA
D: TRBD1
V: TRBV15
CDR3: CATSRSDRVVYGYTF
DNA: TGTGCCACCAGCAGATCGGACAGGGTTGTATATGGCTACACCTTC

J: TRBJ2-3
size: NA
D: TRBD2
V: TRBV7-9
CDR3: CASSQLAGGTDTQYF
DNA: TGTGCCAGCAGCCAACTAGCGGGGGGCACAGATACGCAGTATTTT

J: TRBJ2-7
size: once
D: NA
V: TRBV6-5
CDR3: CASSPLRERGGQYF
DNA: TGTGCCAGCAGTCCCTTGCGGGAAAGGGGGGGGCAGTACTTC

J: TRBJ2-7
size: once
D: TRBD1
V: TRBV6-5
CDR3: CASSTGDRSYEQYF
DNA: TGTGCCAGCAGCACCGGGGACAGATCCTACGAGCAGTACTTC

J: TRBJ1-2
size: NA
D: NA
V: TRBV28
CDR3: CASSLSTNYYGYTF
DNA: TGTGCCAGCAGCCTCTCAACAAATTACTATGGCTACACCTTC

J: TRBJ1-6
size: NA
D: NA
V: TRBV19
CDR3: CASSVTGPGDSPLHF
DNA: TGTGCCAGTAGTGTGACAGGCCCTGGTGATTCACCCCTCCACTTT

J: TRBJ2-3
size: NA
D: TRBD2
V: TRBV2
CDR3: CASSPTRGAGADTQYF
DNA: TGTGCCAGCAGCCCCACCCGCGGGGCGGGGGCAGATACGCAGTATTTT

J: TRBJ2-1
size: NA
D: TRBD1
V: TRBV5-1
CDR3: CASCPTGDSYNEQFF
DNA: TGCGCCAGCTGCCCAACAGGGGACTCCTACAATGAGCAGTTCTTC

J: TRBJ1-6
size: few
D: NA
V: TRBV6-2/TRBV6-3
CDR3: CASSSLSGTYNSPLHF
DNA: TGTGCCAGCAGTTCTCTTTCCGGGACTTATAATTCACCCCTCCACTTT

J: TRBJ1-2
size: NA
D: TRBD1
V: TRBV7-9
CDR3: CASSRSGQGANYGYTF
DNA: TGTGCCAGCAGCCGATCGGGACAGGGGGCTAACTATGGCTACACCTTC

J: TRBJ2-1
size: NA
D: NA
V: TRBV6-2/TRBV6-3
CDR3: CASSSPGGGIRGQFF
DNA: TGTGCCAGCAGTTCCCCAGGCGGGGGAATCAGGGGGCAGTTCTTC

J: TRBJ2-3
size: NA
D: TRBD2
V: TRBV15
CDR3: CATSTGTRGGTDTQYF
DNA: TGTGCCACCAGCACAGGAACGCGGGGGGGCACAGATACGCAGTATTTT

J: TRBJ2-5
size: NA
D: TRBD2
V: TRBV3-1/TRBV3-2
CDR3: CASILAGGPGETQYF
DNA: TGTGCCAGCATACTAGCGGGAGGGCCTGGGGAGACCCAGTACTTC

J: TRBJ1-2
size: once
D: TRBD1
V: TRBV5-1
CDR3: CASSLAGDRGHGYTF
DNA: TGCGCCAGCAGCTTGGCCGGGGACAGGGGGCATGGCTACACCTTC

J: TRBJ2-1
size: NA
D: NA
V: TRBV6-5
CDR3: CATQSSGYNEQFF
DNA: TGTGCCACCCAAAGCTCGGGATACAATGAGCAGTTCTTC

J: TRBJ2-3
size: NA
D: TRBD1
V: TRBV5-1
CDR3: CASSPGTGGILSMDTQYF
DNA: TGCGCCAGCAGCCCAGGGACAGGGGGAATATTAAGTATGGATACGCAGTATTTT

J: TRBJ1-1
size: NA
D: TRBD1
V: TRBV19
CDR3: CATKRQGRDTEAFF
DNA: TGTGCCACTAAGAGACAGGGGAGGGACACTGAAGCTTTCTTT

J: TRBJ2-3
size: NA
D: NA
V: TRBV5-1
CDR3: CASSLELSTDTQYF
DNA: TGCGCCAGCAGCTTGGAACTAAGCACAGATACGCAGTATTTT

J: TRBJ2-3
size: NA
D: TRBD2
V: TRBV5-1
CDR3: CASSLGPSLAGTDTQYF
DNA: TGCGCCAGCAGCTTGGGCCCGAGTCTAGCGGGCACAGATACGCAGTATTTT

J: TRBJ2-2
size: NA
D: TRBD1
V: TRBV5-6
CDR3: CASSGGTGLAGELFF
DNA: TGTGCCAGCAGCGGGGGGACAGGGCTCGCCGGGGAGCTGTTTTTT

J: TRBJ2-7
size: once
D: TRBD1
V: TRBV2
CDR3: CASVPGQGFHEQYF
DNA: TGTGCCAGCGTACCGGGACAGGGCTTCCACGAGCAGTACTTC

J: TRBJ1-4
size: NA
D: TRBD1
V: TRBV3-1/TRBV3-2
CDR3: CASSQRQGAANEKLFF
DNA: TGTGCCAGCAGCCAAAGACAGGGGGCGGCTAATGAAAAACTGTTTTTT

J: TRBJ2-5
size: NA
D: TRBD2
V: TRBV6-5
CDR3: CASGSGRGQETQYF
DNA: TGTGCCAGCGGTAGCGGGAGGGGTCAAGAGACCCAGTACTTC

J: TRBJ2-2
size: NA
D: TRBD2
V: TRBV9
CDR3: CASSVGTSGTGELFF
DNA: TGTGCCAGCAGCGTAGGGACTAGCGGCACCGGGGAGCTGTTTTTT

J: TRBJ1-4
size: NA
D: NA
V: TRBV9
CDR3: CASSAEPGGANEKLFF
DNA: TGTGCCAGCAGCGCGGAGCCCGGCGGAGCTAATGAAAAACTGTTTTTT

J: TRBJ1-5
size: few
D: NA
V: TRBV18
CDR3: CASSLNSNQPQHF
DNA: TGTGCCAGCTCCCTAAATAGCAATCAGCCCCAGCATTTT

J: TRBJ2-3
size: NA
D: NA
V: TRBV2
CDR3: CASTRGWQDTQYF
DNA: TGTGCCAGCACTAGGGGTTGGCAAGATACGCAGTATTTT

J: TRBJ1-3
size: NA
D: TRBD1
V: TRBV30
CDR3: CAWIGTGTYGNTIYF
DNA: TGTGCCTGGATTGGGACAGGGACTTATGGAAACACCATATATTTT

J: TRBJ2-7
size: NA
D: NA
V: TRBV5-1
CDR3: CASSLERATLGEQYF
DNA: TGCGCCAGCAGCTTGGAGCGCGCAACCTTAGGCGAGCAGTACTTC

J: TRBJ2-7
size: NA
D: TRBD2
V: TRBV5-4
CDR3: CASRLGLAGENNEQYF
DNA: TGTGCCAGCAGACTGGGACTAGCGGGAGAAAACAACGAGCAGTACTTC

J: TRBJ2-1
size: NA
D: TRBD1
V: TRBV5-6
CDR3: CASSRDRAPRVLFF
DNA: TGTGCCAGCAGCCGGGACAGGGCCCCCCGGGTTCTGTTCTTC

J: TRBJ2-7
size: few
D: NA
V: TRBV27
CDR3: CASSLWGSGSYEQYF
DNA: TGTGCCAGCAGTTTATGGGGATCGGGGTCCTACGAGCAGTACTTC

J: TRBJ1-1
size: NA
D: NA
V: TRBV7-9
CDR3: CASSFPGMNTEAFF
DNA: TGTGCCAGCAGCTTCCCAGGGATGAACACTGAAGCTTTCTTT

J: TRBJ2-7
size: NA
D: NA
V: TRBV5-1
CDR3: CASSLDRDKNEQYF
DNA: TGCGCCAGCAGCTTGGACAGGGATAAAAACGAGCAGTACTTC

J: TRBJ1-6
size: NA
D: NA
V: TRBV4-3
CDR3: CASSQDFDSPLHF
DNA: TGCGCCAGCAGCCAAGACTTCGATTCACCCCTCCACTTT